This is a list of T cell receptor beta chains from one sample in a study of blood T cell repertoires in COVID-19. The data were produced by immunoSEQ multiplex PCR, yet TCRdb's version contains in-frame clones alone and is incomplete. The table has some 350,000 clones, more than 70% seen once; the top ten hold 2.5% to 3%. The specimen was peripheral blood. All receptors come from a man aged 30 to 39 with active or convalescent COVID-19. The CDR3 runs from the conserved cysteine through the conserved F or W. The D gene is left open where the match is weak. Rows give clone size only sometimes, using once, few, many, or a class for an expanded clone.

TGTGCCAGCAGCTTATCGGCTAGCGGGACTAGCACAGATACGCAGTATTTT,CASSLSASGTSTDTQYF,TRBD2,17,TRBJ2-3,.,TRBV7-2
TGTGCCAGCAGTAGCCACCCAGAGGTCTATGGCTACACCTTC,CASSSHPEVYGYTF,.,14,TRBJ1-2,.,TRBV27
TGTGCCAGCAGTGAATGGGCAGGGGGCAGGTACGAGCAGTACTTC,CASSEWAGGRYEQYF,TRBD1,15,TRBJ2-7,.,TRBV25-1
TGTGCCAGCTCCGAAGGGGGGGGAACCGGGGAGCTGTTTTTT,CASSEGGGTGELFF,.,14,TRBJ2-2,.,TRBV28
TGTGCCAGCAGCGCAACGACAGAAATAAACACCATATATTTT,CASSATTEINTIYF,.,14,TRBJ1-3,.,TRBV7-6
TGCGCCAGCAGTGAAGCAGGGGAGCAGTACTTC,CASSEAGEQYF,.,11,TRBJ2-7,.,TRBV10-2
TGTGCCAGTAGGAACGACAGGTCTAATGAAAAACTGTTTTTT,CASRNDRSNEKLFF,.,14,TRBJ1-4,.,TRBV19
TGTGCCAGCAGTGAATCTACAGGGGTTAATTGGGAGCAGTACTTC,CASSESTGVNWEQYF,TRBD1,15,TRBJ2-7,.,TRBV2
TGTGCCAGCAGCCCACCTTGGCCGGGTCAAGAGACCCAGTACTTC,CASSPPWPGQETQYF,.,15,TRBJ2-5,.,TRBV7-2
TGTGCCAGCAGCGCCGGACAGGCCAGCTCTGGAAACACCATATATTTT,CASSAGQASSGNTIYF,TRBD1,16,TRBJ1-3,.,TRBV7-7
TGTGCCAGCAGTTTAGTCCCCAGGGCTAGATCACCCCTCCACTTT,CASSLVPRARSPLHF,.,15,TRBJ1-6,.,TRBV27
TGTGCAAGTCGCTTAACCCTAGCGGGAGCTGAGAGTTACGAGCAGTACTTC,CASRLTLAGAESYEQYF,.,17,TRBJ2-7,.,TRBV12-2
TGTGCCAGCAACCTCGGACAGGAAACCACTGAAGCTTTCTTT,CASNLGQETTEAFF,TRBD1,14,TRBJ1-1,.,TRBV6-5
TGCGCCAGCAGCTTGGCCGGCGATGGGCGGGGAGCTTTCTTT,CASSLAGDGRGAFF,.,14,TRBJ1-1,.,TRBV5-1
TGTGCCATCCAAACTCTGAATGAGCAGTTCTTC,CAIQTLNEQFF,.,11,TRBJ2-1,.,TRBV10-3
TGTGCCAGCAGCTTAGGACAGGGCTCCAACGAGCAGTACTTC,CASSLGQGSNEQYF,TRBD1,14,TRBJ2-7,.,TRBV7-7
TGTGCCAGCAGCCCCAGGGGGTTCGGGGATACGCAGTATTTT,CASSPRGFGDTQYF,TRBD1,14,TRBJ2-3,once,TRBV13
TGCAGCGTTGCGGCAGGGAGGGACACTGAAGCTTTCTTT,CSVAAGRDTEAFF,.,13,TRBJ1-1,once,TRBV29-1
TGTGCCAGCAGCCCAGGGGGGCTTCATGGAAACACCATATATTTT,CASSPGGLHGNTIYF,TRBD1,15,TRBJ1-3,.,TRBV6-5
TGTGCCAGCAGTTTAACCGGGACAGTGGTTTCCGAGCAGTACTTC,CASSLTGTVVSEQYF,TRBD1,15,TRBJ2-7,.,TRBV28
TGTGCCAGCAGCCCCAGGACTAGCGGGGGTTACGAGCAGTACTTC,CASSPRTSGGYEQYF,TRBD2,15,TRBJ2-7,.,TRBV9
TGCGCCAGCAGCCAAGACAGGACTAGCGGGAGGTATGAGCAGTTCTTC,CASSQDRTSGRYEQFF,TRBD2,16,TRBJ2-1,many,TRBV4-3
TGTGCCAGCAGCCGCGGGACAGGGAGGTCCTACGAGCAGTACTTC,CASSRGTGRSYEQYF,.,15,TRBJ2-7,.,TRBV12-1
TGTGCCAGCAGCTCCCGACTGAACTCTGGAAACACCATATATTTT,CASSSRLNSGNTIYF,.,15,TRBJ1-3,once,TRBV11-2
TGTGCCAGCAGCCCTCGGTGGGGGGGCTCCTACGAGCAGTACTTC,CASSPRWGGSYEQYF,TRBD2,15,TRBJ2-7,.,TRBV7-9
TGTGCCAGCTCACCAGGGACTAGCGGGAGGTCTATAGGATGGTCGAATGAGCAGTTCTTC,CASSPGTSGRSIGWSNEQFF,TRBD2,20,TRBJ2-1,once,TRBV18
TGTGCCAGCAGCCCCGGGGGGGGTGAGGGTAAAGAAAAACTGTTTTTT,CASSPGGGEGKEKLFF,.,16,TRBJ1-4,.,TRBV7-2
TGCGCCAGCAGCCCTGACAGCTGGGCTGAAGCTTTCTTT,CASSPDSWAEAFF,.,13,TRBJ1-1,.,TRBV4-3
TGTGCCAGCAGAGACATCGGGGAGGGAGTGAGAGCTTTCTTT,CASRDIGEGVRAFF,.,14,TRBJ1-1,.,TRBV6-5
TGCAGCGCCACCCGTAGCGGGAGTAGGTACAATGAGCAGTTCTTC,CSATRSGSRYNEQFF,TRBD2,15,TRBJ2-1,.,TRBV29-1
TGTGCCACCAGTGATCCCGGGACAGGGGGCTCTGAGCAGTTCTTC,CATSDPGTGGSEQFF,TRBD1,15,TRBJ2-1,.,TRBV24-1
TGTGCCAGTAGTATAGATCGATTCGACAGTCGAGCTTTCTTT,CASSIDRFDSRAFF,.,14,TRBJ1-1,.,TRBV19
TGTGCCAGCACCCAAGGGGGCTGGACCAACACTGAAGCTTTCTTT,CASTQGGWTNTEAFF,TRBD1,15,TRBJ1-1,.,TRBV6-5
TGTGCCAGCAGCTTAGGCCGGCTAGCGGTCCCCTACGAGCAGTACTTC,CASSLGRLAVPYEQYF,TRBD2,16,TRBJ2-7,.,TRBV7-2
TGTGCCAGCAGTTACAGGGACAGGGGAGGCTACACCTTC,CASSYRDRGGYTF,TRBD1,13,TRBJ1-2,.,TRBV6-6